Each of the 15 T cell receptor beta chains below was sequenced from the same sample in a study of T-cell memory formation after mild COVID-19. In TCRdb, the 5' RACE reads were re-called with MiXCR into one record per CDR3 protein. The data show 55,000 to 70,000 distinct CDR3 sequences, with roughly a quarter seen just once and around 46% held by the top ten. Sequenced: PBMCs or a T cell subset sorted from them (not recorded which). These receptors came from a man younger than 35 who had mild COVID-19 (a few samples of this study predate the infection). Cell type and time point are not known.

V is TRBV29-1 and J is TRBJ2-3; D perhaps matches TRBD2 (5 bases). The length of the CDR3 is 14 residues. Trimming left V 6 bases short and J 1 base short, with 14 bases between. Germline V CDR1 and CDR2: SQVTM, ANQGSEA. CDR3 bases: TGCAGCGTCGGGCGGAGGCGGGGCACAGATACGCAGTATTTT. Translated: CSVGRRRGTDTQYF.

This clonotype came up a few times. V is TRBV28 and J is TRBJ2-1; a weak D match, TRBD1 (5 bases). V lost 3 bases to trimming and J lost 3 bases, with 12 bases between them. CDR3 size: 15 residues. Germline lookup yields CDR1 MDHEN and CDR2 SYDVKM. CDR3: CASSLKDRGYNEQFF. In nucleotides, the CDR3 is TGTGCCAGCAGTTTGAAGGATAGGGGCTACAATGAGCAGTTCTTC.

There are a few counts of this clonotype. The rearrangement joins TRBV10-2 to TRBJ1-1; D gene unclear. V was trimmed by 4 bases and J by 8 bases, leaving 11 bases between them. Per germline, CDR1 WSHSY and CDR2 SAAADI. The CDR3 is made up of 12 amino acids. The CDR3 bases are TGCGCCAGCAGTGTTGGAGGGTCAGAAGCTTTCTTT. Protein product: CASSVGGSEAFF.

This clonotype turned up a few times. The chain couples TRBV7-9 to TRBJ2-1; D uncertain. Germline values: CDR1 SEHNR, CDR2 FQNEAQ (reference sequence). CDR3 size: 15 residues. The germline V and J ends were trimmed by 1 base and 5 bases, with 12 bases remaining between them. This CDR3 reads CASSLGSRRDNEQFF. In nucleotides, the CDR3 is TGTGCCAGCAGCTTAGGTAGTAGGAGAGACAATGAGCAGTTCTTC.

The chain combines TRBV5-1 with TRBJ2-1; 7 bases are shared with TRBD2. The CDR3 runs 16 residues. Per germline, CDR1 SGHRS and CDR2 YFSETQ. J was trimmed by 6 bases and V by 3 bases; bases with no gene match: 12. The CDR3 DNA follows: TGCGCCAGCAGCTATGTTTTTCGCGGGGGAACCAATGAGCAGTTCTTC. Its translation: CASSYVFRGGTNEQFF.

The V call is TRBV10-2, the J call TRBJ1-6, with TRBD1 identical over 7 bases. Trimming cost V 7 bases and J 7 bases; bases outside gene matches: 4. The germline CDR1 and CDR2 sequences are WSHSY and SAAADI. The CDR3 loop spans 13 amino acids. The CDR3 region is CASIGRGNSPLHF. The CDR3 DNA reads TGCGCCAGCATCGGCAGGGGGAATTCACCCCTCCACTTT.

The V call is TRBV5-1, the J call TRBJ2-2, with D possibly matching TRBD1 (5 bases). Germline CDR1 SGHRS, CDR2 YFSETQ. The CDR3 extends over 16 amino acids. V was trimmed by 2 bases and J by 1 base, leaving 12 bases between them. The CDR3 spells CASSFDAGWNTGELFF. DNA of the CDR3: TGCGCCAGCAGCTTTGATGCAGGGTGGAACACCGGGGAGCTGTTTTTT.

This clonotype was picked up a small number of times. The rearrangement joins TRBV7-2 to TRBJ2-7; D is undetermined. The CDR3 is 14 amino acids. Germline V gives CDR1 SGHTA, CDR2 FQGNSA. The ends were cut back, 5 bases at V and 7 bases at J, with 18 bases in the middle. CDR3 sequence (DNA): TGTGCCAGCAGCGCCATAAGTACCTCTTGGGAGCAGTACTTC. Amino acid sequence: CASSAISTSWEQYF.

The table lists this clonotype with many counts. The rearrangement links TRBV3-1 to TRBJ2-1, with 8 nucleotides matching TRBD2. The V gene end was trimmed by 0 bases and the J gene end by 8 bases; junction bases not matched to a gene: 9. The CDR3 has 16 amino acids. The germline CDR1 and CDR2 sequences are LGHDT and YNNKEL (reference sequence). The CDR3 protein is CASSQESRGGDDEQFF. The CDR3 DNA reads as TGTGCCAGCAGCCAAGAATCACGGGGGGGTGACGATGAGCAGTTCTTC.

This clonotype has only a few counts. The chain joins TRBV4-1 to TRBJ2-1; 9 bases line up with TRBD2. The CDR3 is made up of 16 amino acids. The V gene end was trimmed by 4 bases and the J gene end by 7 bases; junction bases not matched to a gene: 11. Germline assignment: CDR1 MGHRA and CDR2 YSYEKL. CDR3 sequence (DNA): TGCGCCAGCAGCCTCGTCGTGGCGGGGGGGCCAAATGAGCAGTTCTTC. Protein: CASSLVVAGGPNEQFF.

The chain employs TRBV2 and TRBJ2-3; unclear D gene. This CDR3 region has 16 residues. V was trimmed by 6 bases and J by 1 base, leaving 17 bases between them. The V gene's germline CDR1 is SNHLY and CDR2 FYNNEI. Here the CDR3 DNA reads TGTGCCAGCAGCAGCGCTGCGGCGGAACGCACAGATACGCAGTATTTT. This translates into CASSSAAAERTDTQYF. Full variable domain (outside the CDR3, taken from reference TRBV2 and TRBJ2-3): EPEVTQTPSHQVTQMGQEVILRCVPISNHLYFYWYRQILGQKVEFLVSFYNNEISEKSEIFDDQFSVERPDGSNFTLKIRSTKLEDSAMYFCASSSAAAERTDTQYFGPGTRLTVL.

A few counts support this clonotype. This chain joins TRBV6-5 and TRBJ2-7; D remains unclear. V lost 0 bases and J lost 6, with 9 bases in between. This CDR3 is built from 13 residues. The germline CDR1 and CDR2 sequences are MNHEY and SVGAGI. This CDR3 reads CASSYSILSEQYV. CDR3 DNA: TGTGCCAGCAGTTACTCGATTCTCTCCGAGCAGTACGTC.

CDR3 in DNA: TGTGCCAGCAGTTACTCCACAGGGGGCAGGAGCCTGACCCAGTACTTC. As protein: CASSYSTGGRSLTQYF. The chain uses TRBV6-5 and TRBJ2-5, with 9 nucleotides matching TRBD1. CDR1 is MNHEY and CDR2 is SVGAGI in the germline V gene. J gave up 7 bases and V 0 bases, and 9 bases lay outside the gene matches. There are 16 residues in the CDR3.

The chain joins TRBV11-2 to TRBJ2-1, with 10 bases that match TRBD2. CDR3 length: 15 residues. Germline assignment: CDR1 SGHAT and CDR2 FQNNGV. The trim removed 1 base at V and 10 bases at J, leaving 7 bases unmatched. CDR3 sequence: CASSLGAGGLDEQFF. In DNA, the CDR3 is TGTGCCAGCAGCTTAGGAGCGGGGGGGCTGGACGAGCAGTTCTTC.

This clonotype has more than one count but fewer than ten. The chain joins TRBV7-9 to TRBJ2-3, with 14 positions matching TRBD2. Germline values: CDR1 SEHNR, CDR2 FQNEAQ (reference sequence). The CDR3 covers 17 residues. The junction had 9 bases not matched to a gene; V was cut back by 5 bases and J by 5 bases. DNA of the CDR3: TGTGCCAGCAGCCCCCGGACTAGCGGGGGGTTGAGAGATACGCAGTATTTT. It is translated as CASSPRTSGGLRDTQYF.